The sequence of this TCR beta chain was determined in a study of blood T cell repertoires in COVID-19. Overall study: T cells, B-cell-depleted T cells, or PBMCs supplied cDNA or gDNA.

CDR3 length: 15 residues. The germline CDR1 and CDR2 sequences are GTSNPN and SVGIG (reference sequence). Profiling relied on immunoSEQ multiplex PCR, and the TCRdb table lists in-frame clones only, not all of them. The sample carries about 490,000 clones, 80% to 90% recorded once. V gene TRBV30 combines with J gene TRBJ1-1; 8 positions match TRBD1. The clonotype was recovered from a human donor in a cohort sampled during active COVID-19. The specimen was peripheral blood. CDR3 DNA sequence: TGTGCAAAGAGGGACGCACTAGGACAGGGCCCTGAAGCTTTCTTT. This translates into CAKRDALGQGPEAFF. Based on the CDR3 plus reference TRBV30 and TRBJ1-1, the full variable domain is SQTIHQWPATLVQPVGSPLSLECTVEGTSNPNLYWYRQAAGRGLQLLFYSVGIGQISSEVPQNLSASRPQDRQFILSSKKLLLSDSGFYLCAKRDALGQGPEAFFGQGTRLTVV.